These 20 T cell receptor beta chains were sequenced from one sample in a study of T cells in Graves' hyperthyroidism and ophthalmopathy. Researchers took RNA transcripts and amplified the TCR beta CDR3 regions from them. The study used the HTBI primer set for a first-round RT-PCR of the TCR CDR3. TCRdb reanalysed the multiplex PCR reads using MiXCR and keeps one entry per CDR3 protein. The table records about 300,000 distinct CDR3 sequences, approximately 19% of them present only once. Sample: blood. The receptors stem from a man aged 45 to 65 with Graves' ophthalmopathy.

This clonotype was counted only a few times. The gene calls are TRBV18 and TRBJ2-1; a possible D gene is TRBD2 (6 bases). Germline-derived CDR1 and CDR2 are KGHSH and LQKENI. The CDR3 is made up of 16 amino acids. Trimming removed 0 bases at V and 1 base at J, with 10 bases between. In DNA form, the CDR3 reads TGTGCCAGCTCACCACCGACTAGAGTGTCCTACAATGAGCAGTTCTTC. As protein: CASSPPTRVSYNEQFF.

As to this clonotype: A much larger clone differs from this one at a single base, so this may be a read error. The chain joins TRBV20-1 to TRBJ2-7, with TRBD2 identical over 7 bases. The CDR3 extends over 12 amino acids. With 5 bases clipped from V and 6 bases from J, the junction kept 7 bases outside the gene matches. The germline CDR1 and CDR2 sequences are DFQATT and SNEGSKA (reference sequence). DNA for the CDR3: TGCAGTGCTCTAGCGGTATACTGCGAGCAGTACTTC. It yields the protein CSALAVYCEQYF.

This clonotype was observed at least ten times. The rearrangement links TRBV30 to TRBJ2-7; maybe TRBD1 (5 bases). V lost 2 bases, J lost 7 bases, and 12 bases lay in between. Germline loops: CDR1 GTSNPN, CDR2 SVGIG (reference sequence). The CDR3 contains 12 residues. Here the CDR3 DNA reads TGTGCCTGGAGTAAAGGGGATTGGGAGCAGTACTTC. Residues: CAWSKGDWEQYF.

This clonotype came up many times. CDR3 sequence: CASSLGSSGRYEQYF. The CDR3 coding sequence is TGTGCCAGCAGTTTAGGGTCTAGCGGGAGGTACGAGCAGTACTTC. The V and J genes are TRBV28 and TRBJ2-7; 11 bases are shared with TRBD2. Unmatched junction bases numbered 4, after V lost 2 bases and J lost 4 bases. The germline V gene encodes CDR1 MDHEN and CDR2 SYDVKM. CDR3 length: 15 amino acids.

Comment on this clonotype: A clone one base away is much larger, so this may be a read error. The V call is TRBV3-1, the J call TRBJ2-2, with D tentatively TRBD2 (6 bases). CDR1 and CDR2 from the germline V gene are LGHDT and YNNKEL (reference sequence). The CDR3 contains 13 residues. The CDR3 region has the DNA TGTGCCAGCAGCAAGGGAGGCACCGGGGAGCTGTCTTTT. Translating it yields CASSKGGTGELSF.

V and J are TRBV12-3 or TRBV12-4 and TRBJ2-3, with D possibly matching TRBD2 (6 bases). This CDR3 region has 13 residues. Between the trimmed V and J ends, which lost 6 bases and 2 bases, there was a span of 9 bases. The CDR3 DNA sequence: TGTGCCAGCAGACGGGACTCCACAGATACGCAGTATTTT. As protein: CASRRDSTDTQYF.

Ten or more counts support this clonotype. The chain recombines TRBV13 with TRBJ2-5; D gene unclear. The length of the CDR3 is 14 residues. V was shortened by 0 bases and J by 5 bases, with 10 bases between the two germline ends. Germline CDR1 reads PRHDT; CDR2 reads FYEKMQ (reference sequence). The CDR3 DNA sequence: TGTGCCAGCAGCTTAGGACAGCCTGGGGAGACCCAGTACTTC. Its protein is CASSLGQPGETQYF.

The chain is built from TRBV14 and TRBJ2-5; D may be TRBD1 (6 bases). This CDR3 has 16 residues. Germline V gives CDR1 SGHDN, CDR2 FVKESK. Deletions cut 2 bases from V and 0 bases from J, with 13 bases between. CDR3 sequence reads: CASSQSTGWNQETQYF. The CDR3 DNA follows: TGTGCCAGCAGCCAATCTACAGGGTGGAACCAAGAGACCCAGTACTTC.

Many counts were recorded for this clonotype. J is TRBJ2-1 and V is TRBV24-1, with D possibly being TRBD1 (6 bases). Deletions cut 4 bases from V and 5 bases from J, with 17 bases between. In germline, CDR1 is KGHDR, CDR2 SFDVKD. The CDR3 totals 16 residues. CDR3 sequence: CATSDRLTGSHNEQFF. The DNA for the CDR3 is TGTGCCACCAGTGACCGACTAACAGGGTCCCACAATGAGCAGTTCTTC.

This clonotype was counted between two and nine times. The chain is built from TRBV5-1 and TRBJ2-5; 7 bases align to TRBD2. CDR1 SGHRS and CDR2 YFSETQ come from the germline V gene. With V trimmed by 6 bases and J by 5 bases, 10 bases remained unmatched. This CDR3 has 14 residues. The CDR3 region has the DNA TGCGCCAGCACTTTAGGCGGGAGATGGGAGACCCAGTACTTC. Translating it yields CASTLGGRWETQYF.

The rearrangement links TRBV19 to TRBJ2-2; D unclear. The CDR3 is 13 amino acids. CDR1 and CDR2 from the germline V gene are LNHDA and SQIVND (reference sequence). The ends were cut back, 2 bases at V and 5 bases at J, with 6 bases in the middle. CDR3 sequence reads: CASSIHWTGELFF. CDR3 DNA sequence: TGTGCCAGTAGTATACATTGGACCGGGGAGCTGTTTTTT.

This clonotype was recorded many times. V and J are TRBV3-1 and TRBJ2-3; D gene unclear. Deletions cut 3 bases from V and 8 bases from J, with 21 bases between. The CDR3 consists of 16 residues. Germline assignment: CDR1 LGHDT and CDR2 YNNKEL (reference sequence). CDR3 region: CASSHLSRTAKGTQYF. CDR3 coding DNA: TGTGCCAGCAGCCACTTGAGCAGGACCGCCAAGGGTACGCAGTATTTT.

This clonotype has a handful of counts. A much larger clone is a single base away; this may be a read error. The V call is TRBV20-1, the J call TRBJ2-1; D might be TRBD2 (6 bases). The germline V gene encodes CDR1 DFQATT and CDR2 SNEGSKA (reference sequence). There are 13 residues in the CDR3. As DNA, the CDR3 is TGCAGTGCTAGAGGCGGGAAGTACAATGAGCAGCTCTTC. This sequence encodes CSARGGKYNEQLF.

The V call is TRBV28, the J call TRBJ2-1; 8 positions agree with TRBD1. This CDR3 is 16 amino acids long. Trimming at V came to 4 bases and at J to 9 bases, leaving 14 bases not matched to a gene. Germline lookup yields CDR1 MDHEN and CDR2 SYDVKM. In DNA form, the CDR3 reads TGTGCCAGCAGTTCCCCGGCAGGGGGCTACGTTGGTGAGCAGTTCTTC. Its protein is CASSSPAGGYVGEQFF.

Worth noting for this clonotype: A much larger clone lies a single base off, so this may be a read error. This chain joins TRBV28 and TRBJ1-4; D ambiguous. This CDR3 has 12 residues. Germline CDR1 MDHEN, CDR2 SYDVKM. In DNA, the CDR3 is TGTCCCAGCATCGGGAGTAGGGAAAAACTGTTTTTT. This sequence encodes CPSIGSREKLFF. The complete variable domain, with remaining parts taken from reference TRBV28 and TRBJ1-4, reads DVKVTQSSRYLVKRTGEKVFLECVQDMDHENMFWYRQDPGLGLRLIYFSYDVKMKEKGDIPEGYSVSREKKERFSLILESASTNQTSMYLCPSIGSREKLFFGSGTQLSVL.

At least ten counts were recorded for this clonotype. The chain uses TRBV18 and TRBJ1-5, with TRBD1 matching 8 bases. This CDR3 is built from 15 residues. Germline loops: CDR1 KGHSH, CDR2 LQKENI. The V segment lost 6 bases and the J segment 0 bases; nucleotides outside the gene matches: 4. The CDR3 sequence: CASSRDRGSNQPQHF. The CDR3 nucleotides read TGTGCCAGCTCTCGAGACAGGGGTAGCAATCAGCCCCAGCATTTT.

In its sample, this clonotype was seen a few times. The rearrangement uses TRBV4-1 and TRBJ2-1; tentatively, D is TRBD2 (5 bases). V gave up 1 base and J gave up 4 bases, with 8 bases separating them. The CDR3 sequence is 14 residues long. CDR1 MGHRA and CDR2 YSYEKL come from the germline V gene. CDR3 DNA: TGCGCCAGCAGCCAAGCAGGACTGTACAATGAGCAGTTCTTC. Its translation is CASSQAGLYNEQFF.

There are a few counts of this clonotype. The rearrangement joins TRBV20-1 to TRBJ2-1; 7 bases are a match to TRBD2. Unmatched junction bases numbered 21, after V lost 7 bases and J lost 12 bases. In germline, CDR1 is DFQATT, CDR2 SNEGSKA (reference sequence). The CDR3 has 15 residues. CDR3 coding DNA: TGCAGTGTCAGATCAGGCGTATCTGCGGGAGCGCGGCAGTTCTTC. It yields the protein CSVRSGVSAGARQFF.

The gene calls are TRBV3-1 and TRBJ2-3, with TRBD2 matching 10 bases. With V trimmed by 3 bases and J by 0 bases, 3 bases remained unmatched. The V gene's germline CDR1 is LGHDT and CDR2 YNNKEL (reference sequence). The CDR3 contains 16 residues. The CDR3 sequence: CASSHLAGASTDTQYF. The CDR3 DNA reads as TGTGCCAGCAGCCACCTAGCGGGAGCTAGCACAGATACGCAGTATTTT.

V is TRBV15 and J is TRBJ2-2; no definite D call. The V and J ends lost 1 base and 4 bases respectively, with 10 bases between them. The CDR3 is 15 residues long. Germline V CDR1 and CDR2: LNHNV, YYDKDF (reference sequence). CDR3 DNA: TGTGCCACCAGCAGAGTCCTGGACCTCACCGGGGAGCTGTTTTTT. Its translation is CATSRVLDLTGELFF.